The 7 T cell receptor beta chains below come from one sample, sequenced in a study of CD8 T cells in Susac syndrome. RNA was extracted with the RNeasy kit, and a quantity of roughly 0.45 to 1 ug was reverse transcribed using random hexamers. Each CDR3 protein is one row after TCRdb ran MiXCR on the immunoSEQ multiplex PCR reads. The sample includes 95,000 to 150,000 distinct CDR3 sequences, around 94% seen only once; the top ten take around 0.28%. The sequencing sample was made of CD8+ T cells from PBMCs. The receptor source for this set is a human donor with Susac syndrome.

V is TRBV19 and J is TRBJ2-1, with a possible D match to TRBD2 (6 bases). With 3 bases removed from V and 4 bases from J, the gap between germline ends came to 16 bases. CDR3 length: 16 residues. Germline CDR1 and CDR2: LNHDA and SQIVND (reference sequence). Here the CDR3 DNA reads TGTGCCAGTAGTATCGCGGGGCCTGTGTTATACAATGAGCAGTTCTTC. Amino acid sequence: CASSIAGPVLYNEQFF.

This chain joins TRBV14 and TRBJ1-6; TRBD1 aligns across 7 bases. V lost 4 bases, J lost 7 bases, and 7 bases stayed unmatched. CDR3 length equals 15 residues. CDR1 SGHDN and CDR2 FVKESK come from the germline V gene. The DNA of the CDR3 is TGTGCCAGCAGCCCGTACACAGGGGACAATTCACCCCTCCACTTT. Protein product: CASSPYTGDNSPLHF.

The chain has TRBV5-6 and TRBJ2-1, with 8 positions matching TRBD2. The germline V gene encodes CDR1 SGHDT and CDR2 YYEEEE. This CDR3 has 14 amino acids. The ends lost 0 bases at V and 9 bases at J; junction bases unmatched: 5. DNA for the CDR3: TGTGCCAGCAGCTTGGGCGGGGGGCCCAGTGAGCAGTTCTTC. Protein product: CASSLGGGPSEQFF.

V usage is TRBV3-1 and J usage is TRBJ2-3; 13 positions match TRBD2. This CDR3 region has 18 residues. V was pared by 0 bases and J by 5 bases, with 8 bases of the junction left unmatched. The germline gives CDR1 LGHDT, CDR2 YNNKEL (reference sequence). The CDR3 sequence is CASSQEGGTSGVEDTQYF. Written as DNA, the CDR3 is TGTGCCAGCAGCCAAGAGGGAGGGACTAGCGGGGTTGAAGATACGCAGTATTTT.

CDR3 sequence (DNA): TGTGCCAGCAGCTTTGACTATTCCTACGAGCAGTACTTC. Its protein product is CASSFDYSYEQYF. The chain links TRBV3-1 to TRBJ2-7; TRBD2 is a possible D gene (5 bases). The CDR3 has 13 amino acids. The V end lost 5 bases, the J end lost 1 base, and 9 bases lay between the germline ends. CDR1 and CDR2 (germline): LGHDT, YNNKEL (reference sequence).

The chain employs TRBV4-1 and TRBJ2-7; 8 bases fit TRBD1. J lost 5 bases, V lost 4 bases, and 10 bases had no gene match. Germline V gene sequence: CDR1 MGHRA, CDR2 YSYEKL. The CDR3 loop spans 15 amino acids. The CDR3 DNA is TGCGCCAGCAGCCCCCCGACAGGGGAGTCCCACGAGCAGTACTTC. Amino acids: CASSPPTGESHEQYF.

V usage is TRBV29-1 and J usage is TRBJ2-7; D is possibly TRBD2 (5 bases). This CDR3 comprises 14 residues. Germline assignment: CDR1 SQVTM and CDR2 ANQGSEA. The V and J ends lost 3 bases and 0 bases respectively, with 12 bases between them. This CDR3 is CSVEYRGSSYEQYF. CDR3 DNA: TGCAGCGTTGAGTATCGGGGAAGCTCCTACGAGCAGTACTTC.